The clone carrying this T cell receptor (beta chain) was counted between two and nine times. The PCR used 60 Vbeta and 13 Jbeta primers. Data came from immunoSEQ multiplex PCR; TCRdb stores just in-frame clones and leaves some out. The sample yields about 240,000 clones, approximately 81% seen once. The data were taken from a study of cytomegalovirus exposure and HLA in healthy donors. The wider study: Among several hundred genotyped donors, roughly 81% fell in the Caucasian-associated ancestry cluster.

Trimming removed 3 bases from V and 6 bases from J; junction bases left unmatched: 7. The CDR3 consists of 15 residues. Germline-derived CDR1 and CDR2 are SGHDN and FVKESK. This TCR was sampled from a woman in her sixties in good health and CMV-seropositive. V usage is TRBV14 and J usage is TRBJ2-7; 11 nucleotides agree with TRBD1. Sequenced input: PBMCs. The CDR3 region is CASSQRSGQGAEQYF. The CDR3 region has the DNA TGTGCCAGCAGCCAGAGGTCCGGACAGGGGGCCGAGCAGTACTTC.